This entry describes one T cell receptor beta chain. This specimen comes from a study of T-cell reconstitution after alpha-beta-depleted transplantation in children. It was with unique molecular identifiers that the TCRbeta library was prepared. TCRdb independently ran MiXCR on the PCR reads; one entry per CDR3 protein. The sample carries around 500,000 distinct CDR3 sequences, 12% recorded once. Sample: PBMCs from the stem cell graft donor, taken from the stem cell graft. This receptor was identified in a human donor who donated a stem cell graft to a child with combined immunodeficiency.

The CDR3 coding sequence is TGTGCCAGCAGCTTAGCCGCACCTCCCTACAATGAGCAGTTCTTC. Residues: CASSLAAPPYNEQFF. J is TRBJ2-1 and V is TRBV11-2; D not resolved. CDR1 SGHAT and CDR2 FQNNGV come from the germline V gene. The CDR3 has 15 amino acids. Trimming took off 1 base at V and 2 bases at J, with 9 bases between the two ends.